This T cell receptor (beta chain) was captured by sequencing in a study of T cells in Graves' hyperthyroidism and ophthalmopathy. Amplified TCR beta CDR3 regions derived from RNA transcripts. A set of HTBI primers served as the primers for a first-round RT-PCR of the TCR CDR3. TCRdb processed the multiplex PCR reads anew with MiXCR; each CDR3 protein has one entry. The sample lists hundreds of thousands of distinct CDR3 sequences; around 40% were seen once. CDR1 is MGHRA and CDR2 is YSYEKL in the germline V gene. The germline V and J ends were trimmed by 1 base and 3 bases, with 12 bases remaining between them. The CDR3 runs 15 residues. The authors took PBMCs from 7.5 to 10 ml fresh peripheral blood. This clonotype appeared a single time.

V usage is TRBV4-1 and J usage is TRBJ1-2; possibly TRBD1 for D (5 bases). Sequencing was done on a sample of blood. This sequence was found in a woman in her 40s with Graves' hyperthyroidism. The CDR3 sequence: CASSQVVSGDYGYTF. CDR3 coding DNA: TGCGCCAGCAGCCAAGTGGTATCGGGGGACTATGGCTACACCTTC.